This entry lists 3 T cell receptor beta chains sequenced from one sample in a study of CD8 T cells in Susac syndrome. Reverse transcription used roughly 0.45 to 1 ug RNA and random hexamers. TCRdb independently ran MiXCR on the immunoSEQ multiplex PCR reads; one entry per CDR3 protein. The table shows about 190,000 distinct CDR3 sequences, with under 95% occurring only once. Sequenced: CD4+ T cells from PBMCs. The receptors were gathered from a human donor in good health.

The J gene is TRBJ2-7, the V gene TRBV5-6; D is possibly TRBD1 or TRBD2 (5 bases each). Germline V lookup: CDR1 SGHDT, CDR2 YYEEEE. Trimming shortened V by 1 base and J by 0 bases, and 11 bases separated the two germline ends. The CDR3 is 15 residues long. CDR3 sequence: CASSLYRGVSYEQYF. DNA of the CDR3: TGTGCCAGCAGCTTGTACCGGGGCGTCTCCTACGAGCAGTACTTC.

As concerns this clonotype: Without the conserved terminal phenylalanine or tryptophan, this CDR3 likely stems from a read error. The CDR3 loop is CASSLGYGYTL. The CDR3 nucleotides read TGTGCCAGCAGTTTAGGATATGGCTACACCCTC. The gene calls are TRBV12-3 or TRBV12-4 and TRBJ1-2; D gene ambiguous. The CDR3 extends over 11 amino acids. The germline V and J ends were trimmed by 1 base and 5 bases, with 2 bases remaining between them.

The chain links TRBV6-6 to TRBJ2-5; possibly TRBD1 for D (6 bases). Germline CDR1 is MNHNY and CDR2 is SVGAGI (reference sequence). There are 12 residues in the CDR3. Trimming took off 6 bases at V and 3 bases at J, with 8 bases between the two ends. CDR3 DNA sequence: TGTGCCAGCAGAAACAGGGAAGAGACCCAGTACTTC. This codes for CASRNREETQYF.